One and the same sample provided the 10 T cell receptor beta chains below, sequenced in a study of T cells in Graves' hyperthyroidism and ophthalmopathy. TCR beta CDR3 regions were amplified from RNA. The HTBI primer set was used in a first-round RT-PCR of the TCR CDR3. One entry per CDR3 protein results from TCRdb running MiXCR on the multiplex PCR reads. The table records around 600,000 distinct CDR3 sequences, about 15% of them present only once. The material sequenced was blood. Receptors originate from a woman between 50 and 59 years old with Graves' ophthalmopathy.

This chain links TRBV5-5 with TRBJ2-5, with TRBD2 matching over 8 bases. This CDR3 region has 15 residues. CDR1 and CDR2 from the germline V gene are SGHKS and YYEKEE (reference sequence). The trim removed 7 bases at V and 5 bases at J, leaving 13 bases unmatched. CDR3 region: CASHAPGRAGETQYF. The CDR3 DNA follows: TGTGCCAGCCACGCCCCCGGGAGGGCCGGGGAGACCCAGTACTTC.

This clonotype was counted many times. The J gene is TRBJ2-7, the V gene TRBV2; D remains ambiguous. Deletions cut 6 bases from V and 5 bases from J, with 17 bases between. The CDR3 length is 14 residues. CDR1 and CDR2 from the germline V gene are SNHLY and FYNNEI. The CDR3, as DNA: TGTGCCAGCAGAACCGTATTACGAGGCGACGAGCAGTACTTC. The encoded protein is CASRTVLRGDEQYF.

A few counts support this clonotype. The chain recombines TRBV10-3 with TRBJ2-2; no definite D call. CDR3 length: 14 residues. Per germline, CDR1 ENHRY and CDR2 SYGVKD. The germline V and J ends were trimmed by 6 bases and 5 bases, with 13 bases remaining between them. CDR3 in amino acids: CAIREFSKTGELFF. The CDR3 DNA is TGTGCCATCAGGGAATTTAGTAAGACCGGGGAGCTGTTTTTT.

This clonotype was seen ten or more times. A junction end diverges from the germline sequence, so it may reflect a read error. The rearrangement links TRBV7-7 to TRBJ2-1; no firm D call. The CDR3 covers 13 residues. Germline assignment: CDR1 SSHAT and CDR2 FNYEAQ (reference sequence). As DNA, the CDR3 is TGTGCTAGCAGCTTTCGCGTGGGGAATGAGCAGTTCTTC. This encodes CASSFRVGNEQFF.

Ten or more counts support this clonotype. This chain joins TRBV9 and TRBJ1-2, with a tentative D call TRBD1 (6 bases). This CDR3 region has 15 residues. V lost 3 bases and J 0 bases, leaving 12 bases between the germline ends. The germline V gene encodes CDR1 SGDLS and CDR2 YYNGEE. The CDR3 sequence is CASSATGSANYGYTF. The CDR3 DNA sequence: TGTGCCAGCAGCGCCACAGGGAGCGCTAACTATGGCTACACCTTC.

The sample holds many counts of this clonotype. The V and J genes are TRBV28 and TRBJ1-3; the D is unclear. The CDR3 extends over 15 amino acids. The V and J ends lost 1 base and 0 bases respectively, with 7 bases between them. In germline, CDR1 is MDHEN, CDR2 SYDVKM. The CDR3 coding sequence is TGTGCCAGCAGTTTATCAACGTACTCTGGAAACACCATATATTTT. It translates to CASSLSTYSGNTIYF.

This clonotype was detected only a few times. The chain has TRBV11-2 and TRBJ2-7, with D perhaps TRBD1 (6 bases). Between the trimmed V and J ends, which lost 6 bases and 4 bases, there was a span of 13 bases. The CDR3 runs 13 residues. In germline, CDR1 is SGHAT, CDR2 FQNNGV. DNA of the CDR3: TGTGCCAGCAGTGACAGGAGAGATTACGAGCAGTACTTC. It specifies CASSDRRDYEQYF.

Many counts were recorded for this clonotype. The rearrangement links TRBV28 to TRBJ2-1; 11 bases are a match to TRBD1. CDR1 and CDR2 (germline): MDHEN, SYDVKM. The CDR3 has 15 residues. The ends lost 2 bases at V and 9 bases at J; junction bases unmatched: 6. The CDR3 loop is CASSLPGQGGAEQFF. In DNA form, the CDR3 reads TGTGCCAGCAGTTTACCGGGACAGGGGGGCGCTGAGCAGTTCTTC.

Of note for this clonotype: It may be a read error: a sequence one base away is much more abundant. CDR3 nucleotides: TGTGCCAGCAGCTTAGGGGCGACAGCCACGTACTTC. It codes for CASSLGATATYF. The rearrangement links TRBV7-2 to TRBJ2-5; D possibly corresponds to TRBD1 (5 bases). Germline V gene data show CDR1 as SGHTA and CDR2 as FQGNSA. The CDR3 totals 12 residues. The V gene lost 1 base and the J gene lost 13 bases, with 13 bases spanning the gap.

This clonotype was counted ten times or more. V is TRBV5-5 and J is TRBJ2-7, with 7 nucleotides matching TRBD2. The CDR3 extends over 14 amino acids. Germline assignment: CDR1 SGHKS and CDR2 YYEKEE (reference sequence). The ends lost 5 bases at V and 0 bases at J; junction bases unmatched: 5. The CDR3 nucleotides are TGTGCCAGCAGTCCCCGGGACTACTCCTACGAGCAGTACTTC. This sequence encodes CASSPRDYSYEQYF.